The clone carrying this TCR beta chain was seen more than once but under ten times. Its matching antigen is unknown. Germline CDR1 reads MDHEN; CDR2 reads SYDVKM. CDR3 length: 15 residues. V gave up 6 bases and J gave up 5 bases; unmatched junction bases: 12. The sample belongs to a study of response to subunit inactivated influenza vaccine. Study-wide results and limits: A suggestion made by the authors is that each seasonal influenza vaccination recruits few new T cells.

TCRdb used MiXCR to reprocess the RT-PCR reads, holding one entry per CDR3 protein. The table lists 450,000 to 600,000 distinct CDR3 sequences, about 15% of them singletons. The TCR comes from a man aged 45-69 years who received an inactivated influenza vaccine. The V call is TRBV28, the J call TRBJ1-2, with 7 bases matching TRBD1. The specimen was CD4+ T cells sorted from PBMCs, collected roughly 24 months after vaccination. CDR3 DNA: TGTGCCAGCAGCTCGATCGACAGGGTCGGGTATGGCTACACCTTC. Protein: CASSSIDRVGYGYTF.